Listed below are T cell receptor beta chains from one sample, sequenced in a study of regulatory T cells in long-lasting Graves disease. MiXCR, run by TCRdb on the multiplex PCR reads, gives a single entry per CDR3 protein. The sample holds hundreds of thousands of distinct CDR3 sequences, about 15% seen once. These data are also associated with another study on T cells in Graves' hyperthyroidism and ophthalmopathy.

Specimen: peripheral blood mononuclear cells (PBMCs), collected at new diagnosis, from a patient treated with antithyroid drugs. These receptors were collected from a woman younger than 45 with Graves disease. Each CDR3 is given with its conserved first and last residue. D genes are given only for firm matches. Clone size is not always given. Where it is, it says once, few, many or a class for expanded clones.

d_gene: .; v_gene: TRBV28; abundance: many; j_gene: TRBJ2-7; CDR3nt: TGTGCCAGCAGTTTACAGTTCGACGAGCAGTACTTC; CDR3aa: CASSLQFDEQYF
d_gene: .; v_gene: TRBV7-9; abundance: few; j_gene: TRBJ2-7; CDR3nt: TGTGCCAGCAGCTCCCCGCGCGGGGCGGAGGACGAGCAGTACTTC; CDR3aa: CASSSPRGAEDEQYF
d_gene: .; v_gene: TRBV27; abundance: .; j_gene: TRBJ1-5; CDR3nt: TGTGCCAGCAGCCCAGTCGGGGGTTCGGGGGAGCCCCAGCATTTT; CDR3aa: CASSPVGGSGEPQHF
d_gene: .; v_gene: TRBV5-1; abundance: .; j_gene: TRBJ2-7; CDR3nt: TGCGCCAGCAGCTCCCCGGATACGACCTACGAGCAGTACTTC; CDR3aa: CASSSPDTTYEQYF
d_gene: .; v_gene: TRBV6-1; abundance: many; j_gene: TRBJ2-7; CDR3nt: TGTGCCAGCAGTCCAGCCGGGATCCCAAACGAGCAGTACTTC; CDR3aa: CASSPAGIPNEQYF
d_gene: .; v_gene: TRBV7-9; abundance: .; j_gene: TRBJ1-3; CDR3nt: TGTGCCAGCAGCTTAGTTGTACAACTCTCTGGAAACACCATATATTTT; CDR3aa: CASSLVVQLSGNTIYF
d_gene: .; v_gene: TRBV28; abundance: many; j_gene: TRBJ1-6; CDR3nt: TGTGCCAGCAGGTTACGGGCTCTCGCTTCACCCCTCCACTTT; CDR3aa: CASRLRALASPLHF
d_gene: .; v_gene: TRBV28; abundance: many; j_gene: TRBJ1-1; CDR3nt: TGTGCCAGCAGTTTACCCCACAAGAACACTGAAGCTTTCTTT; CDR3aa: CASSLPHKNTEAFF
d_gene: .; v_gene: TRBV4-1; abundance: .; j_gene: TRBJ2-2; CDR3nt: TGCGCCAGCAGCCAAGAGGAGGGGGAGCTGTTTTTT; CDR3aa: CASSQEEGELFF
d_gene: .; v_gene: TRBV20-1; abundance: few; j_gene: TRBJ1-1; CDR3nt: TGCAGTGCTAGGTTTGGTGCGAACACTGAAGCTTTCTTT; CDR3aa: CSARFGANTEAFF
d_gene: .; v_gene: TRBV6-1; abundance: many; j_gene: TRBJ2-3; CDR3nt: TGTGCCAGCATCCCGCTTGGCGCAGATACGCAGTATTTT; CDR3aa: CASIPLGADTQYF